This TCR beta chain is drawn from a study of blood T cell repertoires in COVID-19. Turning to the study itself: The United States, Italy and Spain provided the acute and convalescent COVID-19 samples.

The CDR3 is 13 amino acids. Germline V gene data show CDR1 as MRHNA and CDR2 as SNTAGT. J was trimmed by 8 bases and V by 3 bases; bases with no gene match: 6. Per the study methods: Reference gene primers were amplified, and this amplification served to estimate nucleated cell counts. The assay was immunoSEQ multiplex PCR, and TCRdb's table has in-frame clones only and misses some. That table is the source of V, J and clone size, and D and trimming were worked out from the DNA. The sample shows approximately 86,000 clones, nearly 90% of them seen only once. Sequencing used peripheral blood. The TCR sequence derives from a man in his fifties or sixties with acute or convalescent COVID-19. The rearrangement uses TRBV6-4 and TRBJ1-1; TRBD1 aligns across 7 bases. As DNA, the CDR3 is TGTGCCAGCAGTGAAGTGCCAGGGGGGGAAGCTTTCTTT. This encodes CASSEVPGGEAFF.